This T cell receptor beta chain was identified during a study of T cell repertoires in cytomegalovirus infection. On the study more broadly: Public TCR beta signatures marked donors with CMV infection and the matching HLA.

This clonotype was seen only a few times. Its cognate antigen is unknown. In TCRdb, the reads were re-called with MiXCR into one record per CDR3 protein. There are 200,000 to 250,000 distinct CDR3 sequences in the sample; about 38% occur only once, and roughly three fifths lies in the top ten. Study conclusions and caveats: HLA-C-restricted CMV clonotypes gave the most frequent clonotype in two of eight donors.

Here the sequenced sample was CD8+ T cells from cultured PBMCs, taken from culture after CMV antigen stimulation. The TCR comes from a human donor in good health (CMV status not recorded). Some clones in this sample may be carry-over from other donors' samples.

CDR3 in amino acids: CASRSSGRVYEQFF. The CDR3 coding sequence is TGTGCCAGCAGGTCTAGCGGGAGAGTCTATGAGCAGTTCTTC. The V call is TRBV6-1, the J call TRBJ2-1; 10 nucleotides agree with TRBD2. CDR1 is MNHNS and CDR2 is SASEGT in the germline V gene. V lost 6 bases and J lost 8; bases outside the gene matches: 7. CDR3 size: 14 residues.